Each of the 22 T cell receptor beta chains below was sequenced from the same sample in a study of identifying expanded T cells in peripheral blood. Assay: immunoSEQ multiplex PCR; the TCRdb copy retains only in-frame clones and omits some. The sample yields approximately 92,000 clones, 80% to 90% seen once. The material sequenced was blood. Receptor source: a person aged 18 to 70 in good health.

This clone appeared a single time. The genes are TRBV29-1 and TRBJ2-1; no clear D gene. The CDR3 length is 11 residues. Germline V gene data show CDR1 as SQVTM and CDR2 as ANQGSEA. Trimming stripped 7 bases from V and 5 bases from J, with 9 bases between. The CDR3, as DNA: TGCAGCGGAAACAGAAACAATGAGCAGTTCTTC. Protein: CSGNRNNEQFF.

The chain employs TRBV18 and TRBJ1-1, with 7 bases fitting TRBD1. Germline values: CDR1 KGHSH, CDR2 LQKENI. Germline trimming cut 6 bases from V and 5 bases from J; bases unmatched to any gene: 3. The CDR3 is made up of 12 amino acids. The CDR3 here is CASSTQGTEAFF. The CDR3 DNA sequence: TGTGCCAGCTCCACACAGGGGACTGAAGCTTTCTTT.

This chain connects TRBV7-2 to TRBJ2-6; D is perhaps TRBD1 (6 bases). The CDR3 loop spans 15 amino acids. From germline, CDR1 is SGHTA and CDR2 FQGNSA. V was shortened by 6 bases and J by 4 bases, with 13 bases between the two germline ends. The CDR3 DNA sequence: TGTGCCAGCAGAAATACAGGGACCGGGGCCAACGTCCTGACTTTC. Its protein product is CASRNTGTGANVLTF.

V gene TRBV10-1 combines with J gene TRBJ2-2, with D perhaps matching TRBD1 (6 bases). The CDR3 covers 13 residues. Trimming stripped 4 bases from V and 6 bases from J, with 9 bases between. Looked up from germline, CDR1 is WNHNN and CDR2 is SYGVQD (reference sequence). The CDR3 DNA reads as TGCGCCAGCAGTGTTAACAGGGCCGGGGAGCTGTTTTTT. Protein product: CASSVNRAGELFF.

The chain joins TRBV27 to TRBJ2-1, with TRBD1 matching 10 bases. Germline V gives CDR1 MNHEY, CDR2 SMNVEV (reference sequence). There are 19 residues in the CDR3. The ends lost 1 base at V and 3 bases at J; junction bases unmatched: 12. The CDR3: CASSLWGQGPLRDYNEQFF. DNA for the CDR3: TGTGCCAGCAGTTTATGGGGACAGGGGCCCCTCAGGGACTACAATGAGCAGTTCTTC.

This chain connects TRBV2 to TRBJ1-4, with 9 bases matching TRBD1. CDR1 is SNHLY and CDR2 is FYNNEI in the germline V gene. The CDR3 consists of 17 residues. V shed 9 bases, J shed 0 bases, and the junction held 11 bases outside the gene matches. The CDR3 DNA reads as TGTGCCAGTACGGCGGACAGGGGAAGATCAACTAATGAAAAACTGTTTTTT. Translated: CASTADRGRSTNEKLFF.

This clone was seen at least ten times. This chain joins TRBV7-2 and TRBJ2-7, with 10 positions matching TRBD1. V lost 5 bases, J lost 5 bases, and 12 bases stayed unmatched. The CDR3 totals 16 residues. Germline V lookup: CDR1 SGHTA, CDR2 FQGNSA. CDR3 in amino acids: CASSPYSGTGEHEQYF. CDR3 DNA: TGTGCCAGCAGCCCATATTCCGGGACAGGGGAACACGAGCAGTACTTC.

The chain employs TRBV2 and TRBJ2-5; D is unresolved. In germline, CDR1 is SNHLY, CDR2 FYNNEI. There are 11 residues in the CDR3. Trimming stripped 9 bases from V and 2 bases from J, with 7 bases between. The CDR3, as DNA: TGTGCCAGTTCCCCTCAAGAGACCCAGTACTTC. It codes for CASSPQETQYF.

This rearrangement joins TRBV5-4 to TRBJ1-6; D gene uncertain. The V gene lost 1 base and the J gene lost 10 bases, with 12 bases spanning the gap. Germline CDR1 is SGHNT and CDR2 is YYREEE (reference sequence). This CDR3 has 14 amino acids. CDR3 region: CASSLLSSGSPLHF. The CDR3 nucleotides are TGTGCCAGCAGCTTGTTGAGCTCGGGGTCACCCCTCCACTTT. Drawing the rest from reference TRBV5-4 and TRBJ1-6, the complete variable domain is ETGVTQSPTHLIKTRGQQVTLRCSSQSGHNTVSWYQQALGQGPQFIFQYYREEENGRGNFPPRFSGLQFPNYSSELNVNALELDDSALYLCASSLLSSGSPLHFGNGTRLTVT.

The rearrangement links TRBV7-2 to TRBJ2-1, with TRBD2 matching over 10 bases. From germline, CDR1 is SGHTA and CDR2 FQGNSA. The V gene end was trimmed by 5 bases and the J gene end by 4 bases; junction bases not matched to a gene: 5. The CDR3 has 15 amino acids. The CDR3 DNA follows: TGTGCCAGCAGCACGAGCGGGGGGGCTTACAATGAGCAGTTCTTC. Translated, it gives CASSTSGGAYNEQFF.

The genes are TRBV6-1 and TRBJ2-3; TRBD2 agrees at 9 bases. CDR3 length: 16 residues. V shed 1 base and J 5 bases; nucleotides not matched to a gene: 7. The germline gives CDR1 MNHNS, CDR2 SASEGT. CDR3 amino acids: CASSEVRTSALDTQYF. CDR3 DNA sequence: TGTGCCAGCAGTGAAGTCCGGACTAGCGCCTTAGATACGCAGTATTTT.

CDR3 in DNA: TGTGCCAGCAGCTCCGACCCTCGGGGGGGGTCCTTCAATCAGCCCCAGCATTTT. This encodes CASSSDPRGGSFNQPQHF. This chain joins TRBV7-2 and TRBJ1-5; TRBD1 is a possible D gene (5 bases). CDR1 SGHTA and CDR2 FQGNSA come from the germline V gene. The CDR3 has 18 amino acids. The V gene lost 4 bases and the J gene lost 3 bases, with 22 bases spanning the gap.

The chain has TRBV27 and TRBJ1-5; D remains ambiguous. Between the trimmed V and J ends, which lost 3 bases and 1 base, there was a span of 10 bases. Germline loops: CDR1 MNHEY, CDR2 SMNVEV (reference sequence). This CDR3 region has 15 residues. CDR3 DNA sequence: TGTGCCAGCAGTTTTCTAAGTGGGAGCAATCAGCCCCAGCATTTT. This translates into CASSFLSGSNQPQHF.

J is TRBJ1-6 and V is TRBV7-2; D remains ambiguous. Per germline, CDR1 SGHTA and CDR2 FQGNSA. V lost 2 bases, J lost 14 bases, and 22 bases lay in between. CDR3 length: 16 residues. The CDR3 coding sequence is TGTGCCAGCAGCTTAAGCGGTAGGCGGCCAATTAATTCCCTCCACTTT. Protein product: CASSLSGRRPINSLHF.

The rearrangement joins TRBV10-3 to TRBJ1-1; D is uncertain. The germline V gene encodes CDR1 ENHRY and CDR2 SYGVKD. The CDR3 consists of 16 residues. V was pared by 2 bases and J by 1 base, with 14 bases between. The CDR3 DNA reads as TGTGCCATCAGTGAGAGCGAACACCGTGCGAACACTGAAGCTTTCTTT. It specifies CAISESEHRANTEAFF.

CDR3 DNA: TGTGCCAGCAGTCCACTCTCGGGGTATGAGTACGAGCAGTACTTC. Encoded protein: CASSPLSGYEYEQYF. This chain uses TRBV6-6 with TRBJ2-7; D might be TRBD2 (5 bases). With 5 bases removed from V and 4 bases from J, the gap between germline ends came to 18 bases. This CDR3 has 15 residues. Germline V CDR1 and CDR2: MNHNY, SVGAGI (reference sequence).

This clone was counted once. The CDR3 nucleotides read TGTGCCAGCAGCCAACGTAGATTTGAAGAGACCCAGTACTTC. This encodes CASSQRRFEETQYF. The chain carries TRBV14 and TRBJ2-5; no definite D call. The ends were cut back, 2 bases at V and 3 bases at J, with 10 bases in the middle. The CDR3 covers 14 residues. Germline CDR1 and CDR2: SGHDN and FVKESK.

Comment on this clone: An end of the junction differs from the germline gene, which may be a read error. The CDR3 reads CASSIVDEILFF. The DNA of the CDR3 is TGTGCCAGTAGTATAGTCGACGAAATACTGTTTTTT. This chain links TRBV19 with TRBJ1-4, with D unresolved. CDR3 length equals 12 residues. Looked up from germline, CDR1 is LNHDA and CDR2 is SQIVND (reference sequence).

The rearrangement links TRBV19 to TRBJ1-2, with 7 bases aligning to TRBD1. Germline trimming cut 0 bases from V and 2 bases from J; bases unmatched to any gene: 3. Per the germline V gene, CDR1 is LNHDA and CDR2 is SQIVND (reference sequence). The CDR3 runs 15 residues. The DNA of the CDR3 is TGTGCCAGTAGTATAGAGTCGGACAGGAACTATGGCTACACCTTC. This encodes CASSIESDRNYGYTF. Full variable domain (remainder filled in from reference TRBV19 and TRBJ1-2): DGGITQSPKYLFRKEGQNVTLSCEQNLNHDAMYWYRQDPGQGLRLIYYSQIVNDFQKGDIAEGYSVSREKKESFPLTVTSAQKNPTAFYLCASSIESDRNYGYTFGSGTRLTVV.

In this sample, this clone turned up once. The V and J genes are TRBV6-1 and TRBJ1-3; 7 nucleotides agree with TRBD1. CDR1 is MNHNS and CDR2 is SASEGT in the germline V gene. This CDR3 region has 15 residues. J gave up 4 bases and V 6 bases, and 9 bases lay outside the gene matches. For the CDR3, the DNA is TGTGCCAGCAGGGGAAGGGGGCTGGGGGGAAACACCATATATTTT. Translating gives CASRGRGLGGNTIYF.

V gene TRBV12-5 combines with J gene TRBJ1-4; no clear D gene. Germline CDR1 reads LGHNT; CDR2 reads FRNRAP. Trimming pared 3 bases from V and 8 bases from J, leaving 16 bases between. The CDR3 sequence is 15 residues long. The CDR3 sequence: CASGFLGRREEKLFF. CDR3 DNA sequence: TGTGCTAGTGGTTTTCTCGGCAGGAGGGAGGAAAAACTGTTTTTT.

The chain links TRBV9 to TRBJ1-1; D call uncertain. The CDR3 covers 14 residues. The V end lost 3 bases, the J end lost 2 bases, and 11 bases lay between the germline ends. CDR1 is SGDLS, CDR2 YYNGEE, per germline. CDR3 nucleotides: TGTGCCAGCAGCGCGCAGATTTATAACACTGAAGCTTTCTTT. This translates into CASSAQIYNTEAFF.